This T cell receptor beta chain appears in the sequencing data of a study of blood T cell repertoires in COVID-19. The protocol was immunoSEQ multiplex PCR, while the TCRdb copy is restricted to in-frame clones and leaves out a portion. Of 250,000 or so clones listed, almost 90% were seen once; the top ten hold 2.1%. The CDR3 totals 13 residues. Trimming shortened V by 3 bases and J by 1 base, and 5 bases separated the two germline ends. CDR1 is SGHTA, CDR2 FQGNSA, per germline. Sequences were obtained from peripheral blood. This sequence was found in a woman aged 55 to 70 with COVID-19, enrolled during active disease. The gene calls are TRBV7-2 and TRBJ2-3; unclear D gene. CDR3 residues: CASSFYGTDTQYF. The CDR3 DNA reads TGTGCCAGCAGCTTTTATGGCACAGATACGCAGTATTTT.